The 12 T cell receptor beta chains listed next were all sequenced from one sample in a study of OX40 agonist ivuxolimab in advanced cancers. This table comes from immunoSEQ multiplex PCR, and its TCRdb copy is limited to in-frame clones, with some not included. The sample has just under 85,000 clones, 84% seen once. Material: CD4+ or CD8+ T cells sorted from blood, obtained in a trial of the OX40 agonist ivuxolimab. The source is an adult with an advanced solid tumor such as melanoma, head and neck, liver or kidney cancer.

This clone was observed a few times. This chain links TRBV4-3 with TRBJ1-5; D unresolved. V was trimmed by 1 base and J by 6 bases, leaving 7 bases between them. The CDR3 runs 13 residues. The germline gives CDR1 LGHNA, CDR2 YSLEER. The CDR3 region has the DNA TGCGCCAGCAGCCAAGGAACGGGTCAGCCCCAGCATTTT. Amino acids: CASSQGTGQPQHF.

The chain combines TRBV7-9 with TRBJ1-3, with a possible D match to TRBD1 (5 bases). V was pared by 5 bases and J by 0 bases, with 11 bases between. CDR1 and CDR2 from the germline V gene are SEHNR and FQNEAQ (reference sequence). The CDR3 runs to 15 residues. The CDR3 loop reads CASSRGPNSGNTIYF. CDR3 nucleotide sequence: TGTGCCAGCAGCCGGGGACCGAACTCTGGAAACACCATATATTTT.

The genes are TRBV11-1 and TRBJ2-7; no clear D gene. Germline CDR1 SGHAT, CDR2 FQDESV (reference sequence). The CDR3 totals 13 residues. Trimming left V 4 bases short and J 3 bases short, with 10 bases between. CDR3 in DNA: TGTGCCAGCAGCTCCATTCCAGACTACGAGCAGTACTTC. This codes for CASSSIPDYEQYF. Full variable domain (rest looked up from reference TRBV11-1 and TRBJ2-7): EAEVAQSPRYKITEKSQAVAFWCDPISGHATLYWYRQILGQGPELLVQFQDESVVDDSQLPKDRFSAERLKGVDSTLKIQPAELGDSAMYLCASSSIPDYEQYFGPGTRLTVT.

The chain combines TRBV6-5 with TRBJ2-2, with a possible D match to TRBD1 (6 bases). The ends were cut back, 6 bases at V and 2 bases at J, with 13 bases in the middle. The CDR3 runs to 15 residues. Germline V CDR1 and CDR2: MNHEY, SVGAGI. The CDR3 protein is CASSPGHSNTGELFF. The CDR3 DNA reads as TGTGCCAGCAGCCCGGGACACTCAAACACCGGGGAGCTGTTTTTT.

The chain is built from TRBV27 and TRBJ1-1; no clear D gene. This CDR3 comprises 14 residues. Germline V CDR1 and CDR2: MNHEY, SMNVEV (reference sequence). The V end lost 3 bases, the J end lost 5 bases, and 13 bases lay between the germline ends. Here the CDR3 DNA reads TGTGCCAGCAGTTTGGAGGGTGGGGTTACTGAAGCTTTCTTT. It specifies CASSLEGGVTEAFF.

The chain is built from TRBV28 and TRBJ1-1; no clear D gene. This CDR3 comprises 15 residues. V lost 2 bases and J lost 0, with 10 bases in between. The germline V gene encodes CDR1 MDHEN and CDR2 SYDVKM. The CDR3 nucleotides are TGTGCCAGCAGTTTAGTCGCGGCGATGAACACTGAAGCTTTCTTT. It is translated as CASSLVAAMNTEAFF. Using reference TRBV28 and TRBJ1-1 for the parts outside the CDR3, the full variable domain is DVKVTQSSRYLVKRTGEKVFLECVQDMDHENMFWYRQDPGLGLRLIYFSYDVKMKEKGDIPEGYSVSREKKERFSLILESASTNQTSMYLCASSLVAAMNTEAFFGQGTRLTVV.

V is TRBV6-5 and J is TRBJ1-2; D is ambiguous. CDR3 length: 15 residues. V lost 2 bases and J lost 7, with 17 bases in between. Looked up from germline, CDR1 is MNHEY and CDR2 is SVGAGI. This chain's CDR3 is CASSYTSTGGIGYTF. CDR3 nucleotides: TGTGCCAGCAGTTACACTTCGACGGGAGGGATTGGCTACACCTTC.

The chain combines TRBV30 with TRBJ2-5, with a tentative D call TRBD1 (6 bases). CDR1 GTSNPN and CDR2 SVGIG come from the germline V gene (reference sequence). The V and J ends lost 3 bases and 4 bases respectively, with 15 bases between them. The CDR3 runs to 14 residues. CDR3 region: CAWSGTPIRETQYF. The CDR3 DNA follows: TGTGCCTGGAGCGGGACACCGATAAGAGAGACCCAGTACTTC. The full variable domain, its missing parts supplied by reference TRBV30 and TRBJ2-5, is SQTIHQWPATLVQPVGSPLSLECTVEGTSNPNLYWYRQAAGRGLQLLFYSVGIGQISSEVPQNLSASRPQDRQFILSSKKLLLSDSGFYLCAWSGTPIRETQYFGPGTRLLVL.

This sequence joins TRBV7-3 and TRBJ2-1; 9 bases line up with TRBD2. Germline assignment: CDR1 SGHTA and CDR2 FQGTGA. Trimming took 5 bases from V and 4 from J; bases not matched to a gene: 6. CDR3 size: 15 residues. CDR3 sequence: CASSAAGGAYNEQFF. The DNA for the CDR3 is TGTGCCAGCAGCGCAGCGGGGGGAGCATACAATGAGCAGTTCTTC.

In its sample, this clone was seen once. The V gene is TRBV27, the J gene TRBJ2-2; 7 bases are a match to TRBD1. The CDR3 spans 16 residues. Germline values: CDR1 MNHEY, CDR2 SMNVEV (reference sequence). The J segment lost 0 bases and the V segment lost 5 bases, leaving 6 bases of the junction unmatched. In nucleotides, the CDR3 is TGTGCCAGCAGTACCCCCGGGACAGCGAACACCGGGGAGCTGTTTTTT. This sequence encodes CASSTPGTANTGELFF.

This chain links TRBV18 with TRBJ2-7; D gene ambiguous. The V end was cut by 3 bases, the J end by 5 bases, with 11 bases between. This CDR3 comprises 13 residues. Per the germline V gene, CDR1 is KGHSH and CDR2 is LQKENI. This CDR3 reads CASSPLNLNEQYF. The CDR3 nucleotides are TGTGCCAGCTCACCCTTAAATTTGAACGAGCAGTACTTC.

Written as DNA, the CDR3 is TGCGCCAGCAGCTTGTGGACTAGGACAGATACGCAGTATTTT. The encoded protein is CASSLWTRTDTQYF. The gene calls are TRBV5-1 and TRBJ2-3; 7 nucleotides align to TRBD2. CDR1 is SGHRS, CDR2 YFSETQ, per germline. J was trimmed by 3 bases and V by 1 base; bases with no gene match: 2. There are 14 residues in the CDR3.